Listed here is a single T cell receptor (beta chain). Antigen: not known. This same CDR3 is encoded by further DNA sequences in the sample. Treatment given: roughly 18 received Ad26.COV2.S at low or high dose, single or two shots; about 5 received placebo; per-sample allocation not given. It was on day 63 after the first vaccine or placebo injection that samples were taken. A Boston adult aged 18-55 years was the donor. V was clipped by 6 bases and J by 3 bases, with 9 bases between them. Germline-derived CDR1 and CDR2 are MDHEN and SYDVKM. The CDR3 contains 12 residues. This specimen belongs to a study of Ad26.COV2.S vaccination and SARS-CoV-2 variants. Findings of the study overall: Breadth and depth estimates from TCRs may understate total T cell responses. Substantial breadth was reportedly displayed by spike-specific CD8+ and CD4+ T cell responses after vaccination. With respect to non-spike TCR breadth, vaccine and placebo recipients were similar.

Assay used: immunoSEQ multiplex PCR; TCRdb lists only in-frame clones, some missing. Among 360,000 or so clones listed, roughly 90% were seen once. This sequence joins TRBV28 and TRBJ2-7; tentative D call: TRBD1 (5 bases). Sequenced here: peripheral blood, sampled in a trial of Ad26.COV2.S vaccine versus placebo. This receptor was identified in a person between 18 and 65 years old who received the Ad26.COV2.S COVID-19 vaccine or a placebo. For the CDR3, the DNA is TGTGCCAGCAGCCAACAGGTCTACGAGCAGTACTTC. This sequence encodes CASSQQVYEQYF.